The 13 T cell receptor beta chains in this list originate from one sample, sequenced in a study of blood T cell repertoires in COVID-19. Only in-frame clones appear in the TCRdb table, and some are missing; sequencing was by immunoSEQ multiplex PCR. Counted here are around 120,000 clones, roughly 80% occurring once; the ten biggest clones make up under 25%. The sequenced material came from peripheral blood. These TCRs come from a man aged 70-80 years with active or convalescent COVID-19.

This clone was counted ten times or more. The chain combines TRBV29-1 with TRBJ1-1; D may be TRBD1 (5 bases). The CDR3 contains 13 residues. Germline V gene lookup returns CDR1 SQVTM and CDR2 ANQGSEA. V lost 6 bases, J lost 0 bases, and 11 bases lay in between. The CDR3 spells CSVADSMNTEAFF. The CDR3 bases are TGCAGCGTCGCAGACAGTATGAACACTGAAGCTTTCTTT. The complete variable domain, with remaining parts taken from reference TRBV29-1 and TRBJ1-1, reads SAVISQKPSRDICQRGTSLTIQCQVDSQVTMMFWYRQQPGQSLTLIATANQGSEATYESGFVIDKFPISRPNLTFSTLTVSNMSPEDSSIYLCSVADSMNTEAFFGQGTRLTVV.

The chain is built from TRBV28 and TRBJ1-5; D is ambiguous. This CDR3 contains 15 residues. V was trimmed by 6 bases and J by 7 bases, leaving 19 bases between them. Germline CDR1 MDHEN, CDR2 SYDVKM. This CDR3 is CASRTVRGKSQPQHF. In DNA, the CDR3 is TGTGCCAGCAGAACGGTGAGAGGGAAAAGCCAGCCCCAGCATTTT.

This clone was counted once. The chain recombines TRBV15 with TRBJ2-2, with TRBD2 matching over 12 bases. Losses at the gene ends were 3 bases for V and 0 bases for J; bases not matched to a gene: 5. The CDR3 is 18 amino acids. Germline CDR1 and CDR2: LNHNV and YYDKDF (reference sequence). The CDR3: CATSRLASGGANTGELFF. The CDR3 nucleotides are TGTGCCACCAGCAGGTTGGCTAGCGGGGGGGCGAACACCGGGGAGCTGTTTTTT.

J is TRBJ1-2 and V is TRBV6-1; D unresolved. V lost 3 bases, J lost 2 bases, and 16 bases lay in between. Germline values: CDR1 MNHNS, CDR2 SASEGT. The CDR3 runs to 16 residues. CDR3 sequence (DNA): TGTGCCAGCAGTGAGGCCCGGGGAAGGAAGAACTATGGCTACACCTTC. Its translation is CASSEARGRKNYGYTF.

A single count supports this clone. This chain links TRBV5-4 with TRBJ2-1; D uncertain. This CDR3 is built from 13 residues. V was trimmed by 5 bases and J by 10 bases, leaving 16 bases between them. Germline lookup yields CDR1 SGHNT and CDR2 YYREEE (reference sequence). The CDR3 DNA reads as TGTGCCAGCAGGCCCATATCCCAGGAAGAGCAGTTCTTC. This codes for CASRPISQEEQFF.

The V and J genes are TRBV5-6 and TRBJ1-1; a possible D gene is TRBD1 (5 bases). V shed 4 bases and J shed 1 base, with 14 bases lying between them. Germline CDR1 SGHDT, CDR2 YYEEEE. The CDR3 has 15 residues. CDR3 amino acids: CASSLVWGPNTEAFF. The DNA of the CDR3 is TGTGCCAGCAGCCTCGTTTGGGGCCCGAACACTGAAGCTTTCTTT.

This sequence joins TRBV19 and TRBJ1-2; D remains ambiguous. Trimming removed 4 bases at V and 4 bases at J, with 16 bases between. CDR1 is LNHDA, CDR2 SQIVND, per germline (reference sequence). The CDR3 consists of 15 residues. In DNA form, the CDR3 reads TGTGCCAGTAGTACCGTTAGACACGAAACCTATGGCTACACCTTC. This gives the protein CASSTVRHETYGYTF.

The V call is TRBV6-5, the J call TRBJ2-7; weak D call: TRBD1 (6 bases). Trimming shortened V by 6 bases and J by 6 bases, and 15 bases separated the two germline ends. Germline CDR1 MNHEY, CDR2 SVGAGI. This CDR3 comprises 13 residues. The CDR3 DNA reads TGTGCCAGCAGCCACCCACAGGGACGCGAGCAGTACTTC. This sequence encodes CASSHPQGREQYF.

The gene calls are TRBV11-2 and TRBJ2-3, with 12 bases that match TRBD2. V lost 2 bases and J lost 4; bases outside the gene matches: 4. Germline CDR1 SGHAT, CDR2 FQNNGV. CDR3 size: 16 residues. CDR3 DNA: TGTGCCAGCAGCTTATCGGCTAGCGGGGGGGCAGATACGCAGTATTTT. Translating it yields CASSLSASGGADTQYF.

This clone has a handful of counts. The chain employs TRBV24-1 and TRBJ2-5; 13 bases are shared with TRBD2. Trimming cost V 4 bases and J 5 bases; bases outside gene matches: 6. Germline loops: CDR1 KGHDR, CDR2 SFDVKD. The CDR3 runs to 16 residues. CDR3 nucleotides: TGTGCCACCAGTGAACGGACTAGCGGGAGAATGGAGACCCAGTACTTC. Translating it yields CATSERTSGRMETQYF.

This sequence joins TRBV4-1 and TRBJ2-3; TRBD2 might be the D (6 bases). Trimming left V 1 base short and J 4 bases short, with 12 bases between. Germline CDR1 is MGHRA and CDR2 is YSYEKL. The CDR3 contains 15 residues. The CDR3 DNA reads as TGCGCCAGCAGCCAAGGGCCCTCTAGCGCAGATACGCAGTATTTT. Translation: CASSQGPSSADTQYF.

This clone showed up just a few times. The CDR3 DNA sequence: TGCGCCAGCAGTCTGGGGGCTAGCGGGATGCCCTACGAGCAGTACTTC. It is translated as CASSLGASGMPYEQYF. The chain carries TRBV5-1 and TRBJ2-7; 9 positions agree with TRBD2. This CDR3 is built from 16 residues. The V gene's germline CDR1 is SGHRS and CDR2 YFSETQ. Trimming at V came to 5 bases and at J to 2 bases, leaving 11 bases not matched to a gene.

The chain joins TRBV3-1 (or the pseudogene TRBV3-2) to TRBJ2-1, with D unclear. The CDR3 is 13 residues long. The V end lost 0 bases, the J end lost 6 bases, and 6 bases lay between the germline ends. Looked up from germline, CDR1 is LGHDT and CDR2 is YNNKEL (reference sequence). For the CDR3, the DNA is TGTGCCAGCAGCCAAGATCTAACCAATGAGCAGTTCTTC. Its protein product is CASSQDLTNEQFF.